Sequencing of this T cell receptor beta chain was carried out in a study of OX40 agonist ivuxolimab in advanced cancers. Repertoires were generated with immunoSEQ multiplex PCR, while TCRdb's copy carries only in-frame clones and drops some. Among roughly 64,000 clones, approximately 88% were seen once, and the ten largest hold roughly 2.3%. V lost 0 bases and J lost 4, with 6 bases in between. In germline, CDR1 is MNHNY, CDR2 SVGAGI (reference sequence). This CDR3 spans 14 amino acids. The input for sequencing was CD4+ or CD8+ T cells sorted from blood, taken in a trial of the OX40 agonist ivuxolimab. The chain combines TRBV6-6 with TRBJ2-2; D remains unclear. The origin of this receptor is an adult with an advanced solid tumor such as melanoma, head and neck, liver or kidney cancer. CDR3 in DNA: TGTGCCAGCAGTTACTCGCGGAGCACCGGGGAGCTGTTTTTT. As protein: CASSYSRSTGELFF.